This entry describes one TCR beta chain. Its antigen is unidentified. There are 18 residues in the CDR3. Germline CDR1 is SEHNR and CDR2 is FQNEAQ (reference sequence). The V end lost 0 bases, the J end lost 6 bases, and 21 bases lay between the germline ends. These data belong to a study of STAT3 mutations in large granular lymphocyte leukemia. Study observations and caveats: Some patients had persisting codominant clonotypes that could mask small clones. Every T-cell large granular lymphocyte leukemia patient had at least one immunodominant TCR beta clonotype.

Measured with immunoSEQ multiplex PCR; TCRdb has only the in-frame clones, and not every one. The table records approximately 42,000 clones, approximately 78% of them present only once. V is TRBV7-9 and J is TRBJ1-3; D is unresolved. The sample taken for sequencing was PBMCs. This clonotype originated in a human donor with T large granular lymphocyte leukemia. Some clones in this sample may be carry-over from other donors' samples. The CDR3 here is CASSLAASSWGSENTIYF. As DNA, the CDR3 is TGTGCCAGCAGCTTAGCGGCATCTTCCTGGGGATCGGAAAACACCATATATTTT.